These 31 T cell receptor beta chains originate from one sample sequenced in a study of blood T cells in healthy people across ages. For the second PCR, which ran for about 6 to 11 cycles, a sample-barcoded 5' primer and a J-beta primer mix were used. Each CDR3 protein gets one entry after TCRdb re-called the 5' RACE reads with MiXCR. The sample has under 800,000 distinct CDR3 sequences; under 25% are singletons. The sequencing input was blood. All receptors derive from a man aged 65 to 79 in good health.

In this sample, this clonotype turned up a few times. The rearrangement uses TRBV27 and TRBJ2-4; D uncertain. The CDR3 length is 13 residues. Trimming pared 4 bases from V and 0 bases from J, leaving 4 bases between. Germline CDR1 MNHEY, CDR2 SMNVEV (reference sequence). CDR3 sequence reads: CASSSLAKNIQYF. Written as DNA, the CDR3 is TGTGCCAGCAGTTCCCTAGCCAAAAACATTCAGTACTTC.

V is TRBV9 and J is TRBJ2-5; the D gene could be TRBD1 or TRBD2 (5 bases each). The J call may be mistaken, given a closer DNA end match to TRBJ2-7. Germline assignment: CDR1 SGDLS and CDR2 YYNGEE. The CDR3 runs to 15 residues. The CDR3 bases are TGTGCCAGCAGCCCCCGGGACGGACCTGCCTACGAGCAGTACTTC. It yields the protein CASSPRDGPAYEQYF.

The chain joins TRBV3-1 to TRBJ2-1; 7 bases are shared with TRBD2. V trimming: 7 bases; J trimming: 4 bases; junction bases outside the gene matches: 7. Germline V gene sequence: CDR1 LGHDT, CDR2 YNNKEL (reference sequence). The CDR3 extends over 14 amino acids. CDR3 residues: CASTPSGTYNEQFF. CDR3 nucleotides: TGTGCCAGCACCCCTAGCGGAACTTACAATGAGCAGTTCTTC.

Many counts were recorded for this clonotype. CDR3 loop: CSAGDSRQTQYF. In DNA form, the CDR3 reads TGCAGTGCTGGGGACAGTAGGCAGACCCAGTACTTC. This chain uses TRBV20-1 with TRBJ2-5, with 7 nucleotides matching TRBD1. Per the germline V gene, CDR1 is DFQATT and CDR2 is SNEGSKA (reference sequence). The junction had 6 bases not matched to a gene; V was cut back by 5 bases and J by 6 bases. The CDR3 extends over 12 amino acids.

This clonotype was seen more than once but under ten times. DNA of the CDR3: TGTGCCTGGAGTGGGCAGGATTCCTACGAGCAGTACTTC. Its translation: CAWSGQDSYEQYF. The chain carries TRBV30 and TRBJ2-7; D gene ambiguous. Trimming removed 1 base at V and 1 base at J, with 8 bases between. Germline CDR1 GTSNPN, CDR2 SVGIG (reference sequence). The CDR3 covers 13 residues.

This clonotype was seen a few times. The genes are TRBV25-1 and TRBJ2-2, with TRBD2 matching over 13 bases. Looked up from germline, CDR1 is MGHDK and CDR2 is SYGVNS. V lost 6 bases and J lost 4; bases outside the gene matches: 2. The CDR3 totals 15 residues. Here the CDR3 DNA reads TGTGCCAGCAGGAGGACTAGCGGGAGCACCGGGGAGCTGTTTTTT. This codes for CASRRTSGSTGELFF.

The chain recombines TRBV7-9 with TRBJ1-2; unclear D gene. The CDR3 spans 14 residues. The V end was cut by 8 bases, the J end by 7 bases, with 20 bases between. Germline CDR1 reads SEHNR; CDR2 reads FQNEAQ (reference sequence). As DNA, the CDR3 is TGTGCCAGCGGATCAGCTCTCCCCGGGGTTGGCTACACCTTC. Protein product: CASGSALPGVGYTF.

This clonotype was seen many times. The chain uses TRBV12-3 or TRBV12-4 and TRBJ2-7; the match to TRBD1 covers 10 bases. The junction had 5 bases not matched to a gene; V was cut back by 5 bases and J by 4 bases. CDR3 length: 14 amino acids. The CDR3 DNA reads TGTGCCAGCAGTCTCCGACAGGGGGCTTACGAGCAGTACTTC. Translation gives CASSLRQGAYEQYF.

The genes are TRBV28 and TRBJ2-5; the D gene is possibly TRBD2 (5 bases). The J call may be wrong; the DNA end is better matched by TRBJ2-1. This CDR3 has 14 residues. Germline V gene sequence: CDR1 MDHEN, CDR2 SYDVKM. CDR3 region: CASGSGEDPNEQFF. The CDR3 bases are TGTGCCAGCGGGAGCGGTGAGGACCCCAATGAGCAGTTCTTC.

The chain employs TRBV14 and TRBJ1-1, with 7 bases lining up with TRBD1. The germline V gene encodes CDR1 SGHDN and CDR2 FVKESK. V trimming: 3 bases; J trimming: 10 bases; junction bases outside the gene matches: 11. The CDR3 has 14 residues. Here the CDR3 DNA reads TGTGCCAGCAGCCATGAGACCCCGACAGGGAGAGCTTTCTTT. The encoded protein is CASSHETPTGRAFF.

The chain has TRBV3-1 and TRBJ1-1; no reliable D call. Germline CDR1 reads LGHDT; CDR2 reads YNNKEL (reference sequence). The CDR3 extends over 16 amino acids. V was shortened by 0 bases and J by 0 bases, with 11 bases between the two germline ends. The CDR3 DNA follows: TGTGCCAGCAGCCAAGATGCCCCGAAGCTGAACACTGAAGCTTTCTTT. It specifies CASSQDAPKLNTEAFF.

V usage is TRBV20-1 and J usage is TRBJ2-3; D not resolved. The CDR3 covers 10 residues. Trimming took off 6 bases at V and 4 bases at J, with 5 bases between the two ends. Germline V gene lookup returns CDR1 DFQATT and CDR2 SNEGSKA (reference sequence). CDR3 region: CSATPDTQYF. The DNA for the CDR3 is TGCAGTGCCACCCCAGATACGCAGTATTTT.

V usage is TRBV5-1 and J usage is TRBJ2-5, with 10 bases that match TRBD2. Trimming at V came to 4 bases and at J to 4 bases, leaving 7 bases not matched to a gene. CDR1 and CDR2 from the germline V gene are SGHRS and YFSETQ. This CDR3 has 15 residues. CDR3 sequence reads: CASSPGLAARETQYF. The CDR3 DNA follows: TGCGCCAGCAGCCCTGGACTAGCGGCGCGAGAGACCCAGTACTTC.

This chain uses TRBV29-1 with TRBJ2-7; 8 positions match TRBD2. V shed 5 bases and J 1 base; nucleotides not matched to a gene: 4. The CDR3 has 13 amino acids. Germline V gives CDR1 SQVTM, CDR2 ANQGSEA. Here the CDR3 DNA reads TGCAGCGTTTCGGGGGGGTCATCCTACGAGCAGTACTTC. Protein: CSVSGGSSYEQYF.

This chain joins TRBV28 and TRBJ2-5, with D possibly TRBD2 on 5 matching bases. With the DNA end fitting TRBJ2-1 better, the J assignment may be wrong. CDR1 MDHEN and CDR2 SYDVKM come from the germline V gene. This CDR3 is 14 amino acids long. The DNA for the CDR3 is TGTGCCAGCAGATCCCCCGGGGTCCATAATGAGCAGTTCTTC. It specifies CASRSPGVHNEQFF.

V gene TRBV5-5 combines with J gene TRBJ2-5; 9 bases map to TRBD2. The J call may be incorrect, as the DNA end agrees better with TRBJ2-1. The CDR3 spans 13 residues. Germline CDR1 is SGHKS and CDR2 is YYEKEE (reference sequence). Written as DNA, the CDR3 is TGTGCCAGCAGTCGGACTAGCGTGGATGAGCAGTTCTTC. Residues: CASSRTSVDEQFF.

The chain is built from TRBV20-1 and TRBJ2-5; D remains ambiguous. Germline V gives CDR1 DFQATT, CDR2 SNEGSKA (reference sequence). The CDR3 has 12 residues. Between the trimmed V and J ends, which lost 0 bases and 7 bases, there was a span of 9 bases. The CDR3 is CSARDDLGTQYF. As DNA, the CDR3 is TGCAGTGCTAGAGATGATCTTGGGACCCAGTACTTC.

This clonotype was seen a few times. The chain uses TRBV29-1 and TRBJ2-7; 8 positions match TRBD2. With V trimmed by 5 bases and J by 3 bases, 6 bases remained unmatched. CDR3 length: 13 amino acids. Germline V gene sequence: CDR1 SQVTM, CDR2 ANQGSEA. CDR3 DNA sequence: TGCAGCGTTCGTGTGCTAGCGGGCTACGAGCAGTACTTC. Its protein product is CSVRVLAGYEQYF.

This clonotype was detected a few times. The chain's CDR3 is CASSSKLAGAYEQYF. For the CDR3, the DNA is TGTGCCAGCAGCTCAAAACTAGCGGGAGCCTACGAGCAGTACTTC. The chain carries TRBV13 and TRBJ2-7; 11 bases agree with TRBD2. This CDR3 is 15 amino acids long. Per germline, CDR1 PRHDT and CDR2 FYEKMQ (reference sequence). The V gene end was trimmed by 4 bases and the J gene end by 2 bases; junction bases not matched to a gene: 4.

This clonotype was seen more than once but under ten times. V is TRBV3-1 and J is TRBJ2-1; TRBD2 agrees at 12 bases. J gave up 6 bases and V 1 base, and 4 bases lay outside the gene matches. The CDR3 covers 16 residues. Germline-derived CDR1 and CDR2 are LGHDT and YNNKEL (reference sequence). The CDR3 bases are TGTGCCAGCAGCCAAGGACTAGCGGGAGCTTCCAATGAGCAGTTCTTC. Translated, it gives CASSQGLAGASNEQFF.

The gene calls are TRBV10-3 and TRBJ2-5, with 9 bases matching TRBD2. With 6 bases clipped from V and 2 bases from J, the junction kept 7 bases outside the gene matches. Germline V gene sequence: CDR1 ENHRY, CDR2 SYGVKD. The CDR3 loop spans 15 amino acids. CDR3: CAISPWAGGQETQYF. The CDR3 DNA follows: TGTGCCATCAGCCCGTGGGCGGGAGGGCAAGAGACCCAGTACTTC.

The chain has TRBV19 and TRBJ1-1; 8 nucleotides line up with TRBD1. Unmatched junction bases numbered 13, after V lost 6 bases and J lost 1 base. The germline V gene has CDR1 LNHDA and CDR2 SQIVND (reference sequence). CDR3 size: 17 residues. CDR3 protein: CASSPREDRVWNTEAFF. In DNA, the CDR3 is TGTGCCAGTAGCCCCCGTGAGGACAGGGTATGGAACACTGAAGCTTTCTTT.

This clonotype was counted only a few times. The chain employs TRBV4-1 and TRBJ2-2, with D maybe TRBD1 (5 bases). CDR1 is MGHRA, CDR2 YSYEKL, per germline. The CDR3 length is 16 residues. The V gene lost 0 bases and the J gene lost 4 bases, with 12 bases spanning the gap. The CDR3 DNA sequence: TGCGCCAGCAGCCAAGAAGCAGGGCACAGCACCGGGGAGCTGTTTTTT. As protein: CASSQEAGHSTGELFF.

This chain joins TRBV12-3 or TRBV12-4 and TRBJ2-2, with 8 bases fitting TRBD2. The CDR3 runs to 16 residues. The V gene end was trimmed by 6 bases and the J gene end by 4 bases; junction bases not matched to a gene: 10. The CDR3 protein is CASSPDSGIFTGELFF. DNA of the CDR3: TGTGCCAGCAGCCCAGATAGCGGGATATTCACCGGGGAGCTGTTTTTT.

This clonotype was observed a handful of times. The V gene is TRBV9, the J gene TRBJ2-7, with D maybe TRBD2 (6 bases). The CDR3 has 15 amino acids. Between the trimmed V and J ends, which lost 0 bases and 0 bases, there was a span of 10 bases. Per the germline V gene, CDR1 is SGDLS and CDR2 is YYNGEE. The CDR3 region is CASSVDASVSYEQYF. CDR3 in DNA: TGTGCCAGCAGCGTAGACGCTAGCGTCTCCTACGAGCAGTACTTC.

CDR3 residues: CASSEGGLTYEQYF. The CDR3 DNA follows: TGTGCCAGCAGTGAAGGTGGGCTGACCTACGAGCAGTACTTC. The chain uses TRBV6-1 and TRBJ2-7; D unclear. The CDR3 sequence is 14 residues long. Germline CDR1 MNHNS, CDR2 SASEGT. V was shortened by 1 base and J by 2 bases, with 9 bases between the two germline ends.

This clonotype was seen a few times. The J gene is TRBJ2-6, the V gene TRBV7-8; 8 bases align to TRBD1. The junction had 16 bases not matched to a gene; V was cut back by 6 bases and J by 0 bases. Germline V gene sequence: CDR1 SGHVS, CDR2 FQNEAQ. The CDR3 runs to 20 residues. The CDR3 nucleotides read TGTGCCAGCAGTCGACTCAATCGGGGACAGGAGCTCTCTGGGGCCAACGTCCTGACTTTC. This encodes CASSRLNRGQELSGANVLTF.

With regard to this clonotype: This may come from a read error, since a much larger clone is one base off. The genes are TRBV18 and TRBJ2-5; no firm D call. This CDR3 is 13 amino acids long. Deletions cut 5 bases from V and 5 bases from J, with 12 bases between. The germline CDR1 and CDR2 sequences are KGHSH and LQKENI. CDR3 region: CASSADIHETQYF. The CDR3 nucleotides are TGTGCCAGCTCAGCCGACATCCACGAGACCCAGTACTTC.

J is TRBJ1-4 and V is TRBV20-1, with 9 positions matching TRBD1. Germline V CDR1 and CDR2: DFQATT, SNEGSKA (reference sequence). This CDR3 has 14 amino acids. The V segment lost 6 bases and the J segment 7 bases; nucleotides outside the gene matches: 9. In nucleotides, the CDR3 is TGCAGTGCGCCCCCCGGACAGGGGTTTGAAAAACTGTTTTTT. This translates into CSAPPGQGFEKLFF.

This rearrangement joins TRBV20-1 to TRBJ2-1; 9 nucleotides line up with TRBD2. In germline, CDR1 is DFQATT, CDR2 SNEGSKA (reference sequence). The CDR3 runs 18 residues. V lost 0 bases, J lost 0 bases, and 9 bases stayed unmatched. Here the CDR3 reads CSARDASGAFGSYNEQFF. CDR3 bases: TGCAGTGCTAGAGATGCTAGCGGGGCTTTCGGCTCCTACAATGAGCAGTTCTTC.

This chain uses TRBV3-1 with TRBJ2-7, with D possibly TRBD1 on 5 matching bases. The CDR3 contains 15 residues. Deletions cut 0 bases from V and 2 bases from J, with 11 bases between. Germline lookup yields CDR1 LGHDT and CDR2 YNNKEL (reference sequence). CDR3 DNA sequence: TGTGCCAGCAGCCAAGAAGGTGCAGGGACCTACGAGCAGTACTTC. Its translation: CASSQEGAGTYEQYF.